The next 27 T cell receptor beta chains were all read from a single sample in a study of Graves' ophthalmopathy and Graves' hyperthyroidism. Using RNA transcripts, the TCR beta CDR3 regions were amplified. The first round was an RT-PCR with HTBI primers, and the second round was a multiplex PCR. TCRdb re-called the multiplex PCR reads through MiXCR, storing one row per CDR3 protein. In the table there are about 500,000 distinct CDR3 sequences, just under 40% of which are singletons. Source material: peripheral blood or thyroid tissue (not recorded which). The origin of the receptors is an adult man with Graves' hyperthyroidism.

The chain employs TRBV6-1 and TRBJ2-1; D might be TRBD1 (6 bases). The germline gives CDR1 MNHNS, CDR2 SASEGT. Trimming pared 6 bases from V and 4 bases from J, leaving 19 bases between. The CDR3 has 16 residues. In DNA form, the CDR3 reads TGTGCCAGCAGCTTAGCGTCAGGGGCCCTTTACAATGAGCAGTTCTTC. Residues: CASSLASGALYNEQFF.

This chain connects TRBV15 to TRBJ2-7; TRBD1 agrees at 8 bases. Unmatched junction bases numbered 9, after V lost 1 base and J lost 7 bases. Per germline, CDR1 LNHNV and CDR2 YYDKDF (reference sequence). The CDR3 spans 15 residues. CDR3 residues: CATSRAGQGGNEQYF. CDR3 nucleotides: TGTGCCACCAGCAGAGCCGGACAGGGTGGCAATGAGCAGTACTTC.

Notes on this clonotype: The junction departs from germline at one end; a sequencing error may be responsible. The V and J genes are TRBV10-3 and TRBJ1-2; D gene ambiguous. The length of the CDR3 is 13 residues. Germline V gene data show CDR1 as ENHRY and CDR2 as SYGVKD. The CDR3 nucleotides read TGTGCCAGCAGACGTTTAGCTAACTATGGCCACACCTTC. It is translated as CASRRLANYGHTF.

The chain carries TRBV20-1 and TRBJ1-1; 8 bases fit TRBD1. After removal of 8 bases from V and 7 bases from J, the junction contained 6 bases not matched to a gene. CDR3 length equals 11 residues. Germline V gene data show CDR1 as DFQATT and CDR2 as SNEGSKA (reference sequence). CDR3 region: CSSTGGNEAFF. The CDR3, as DNA: TGCAGTTCCACAGGGGGTAATGAAGCTTTCTTT.

The chain is built from TRBV29-1 and TRBJ1-2; D not resolved. The V and J ends lost 1 base and 6 bases respectively, with 6 bases between them. This CDR3 is 11 amino acids long. CDR1 is SQVTM and CDR2 is ANQGSEA in the germline V gene. Here the CDR3 reads CSVEVGDGYTF. The CDR3 DNA is TGCAGCGTTGAAGTGGGCGATGGCTACACCTTC.

Comment on this clonotype: Germline and junction disagree at one end, which may indicate a read error. The chain carries TRBV7-7 and TRBJ2-5; 7 positions agree with TRBD1. Looked up from germline, CDR1 is SSHAT and CDR2 is FNYEAQ (reference sequence). The CDR3 has 15 residues. The CDR3 is CASSLGRGQTETQYF. DNA of the CDR3: TGTGCTAGCAGCTTAGGACGGGGACAGACAGAGACCCAGTACTTC.

The chain uses TRBV2 and TRBJ2-2; D gene ambiguous. Trimming took off 0 bases at V and 0 bases at J, with 14 bases between the two ends. The CDR3 sequence is 18 residues long. Germline loops: CDR1 SNHLY, CDR2 FYNNEI. DNA for the CDR3: TGTGCCAGCAGTGAAGCTGGGTTCCCAGGTCCGAACACCGGGGAGCTGTTTTTT. It yields the protein CASSEAGFPGPNTGELFF.

The V call is TRBV2, the J call TRBJ1-1, with D perhaps matching TRBD1 (5 bases). V lost 6 bases and J 10 bases, leaving 12 bases between the germline ends. The CDR3 runs to 11 residues. Germline loops: CDR1 SNHLY, CDR2 FYNNEI. In DNA, the CDR3 is TGTGCCAGCAGAGGGGACGGGGGAGCTTTCTTT. Its translation is CASRGDGGAFF. The variable domain in full, completed from reference TRBV2 and TRBJ1-1, reads EPEVTQTPSHQVTQMGQEVILRCVPISNHLYFYWYRQILGQKVEFLVSFYNNEISEKSEIFDDQFSVERPDGSNFTLKIRSTKLEDSAMYFCASRGDGGAFFGQGTRLTVV.

The sample holds many counts of this clonotype. The chain combines TRBV20-1 with TRBJ2-7; D is perhaps TRBD1 or TRBD2 (5 bases each). Looked up from germline, CDR1 is DFQATT and CDR2 is SNEGSKA (reference sequence). The CDR3 runs to 12 residues. V lost 0 bases to trimming and J lost 12 bases, with 15 bases between them. CDR3 amino acids: CSARDDSGRMYF. In nucleotides, the CDR3 is TGCAGTGCTAGAGATGATTCGGGGCGGATGTACTTC.

In regard to this clonotype: A much larger clonotype is one base distant, so this may be a read error. The J gene is TRBJ1-1, the V gene TRBV5-1; TRBD1 is a possible D gene (5 bases). This CDR3 has 16 residues. With 2 bases removed from V and 2 bases from J, the gap between germline ends came to 16 bases. The germline CDR1 and CDR2 sequences are SGHRS and YFSETQ. For the CDR3, the DNA is TGCGCCAGCAGCTTCCTTGGGAACGGGGCTAACACTGAAGCTTTCTTT. Translating gives CASSFLGNGANTEAFF.

The CDR3 DNA reads TGTGCCAGCAAGCAGAGCGTAAGCACAGATACGCAGTATTTT. It yields the protein CASKQSVSTDTQYF. The rearrangement joins TRBV6-5 to TRBJ2-3; D remains unclear. V gave up 7 bases and J gave up 0 bases, with 11 bases separating them. The CDR3 extends over 14 amino acids. CDR1 is MNHEY and CDR2 is SVGAGI in the germline V gene.

This clonotype was seen ten or more times. The chain's CDR3 is CASSLTPGQGLYGYTF. DNA for the CDR3: TGTGCCAGCAGCTTAACTCCCGGACAGGGCCTCTATGGCTACACCTTC. The genes are TRBV7-9 and TRBJ1-2; TRBD1 matches at 8 bases. V lost 2 bases to trimming and J lost 4 bases; unmatched junction nucleotides: 9. Germline CDR1 is SEHNR and CDR2 is FQNEAQ (reference sequence). There are 16 residues in the CDR3.

This clonotype was seen a single time. The chain couples TRBV20-1 to TRBJ1-2; 7 bases are shared with TRBD1. This CDR3 has 15 residues. V dropped 6 bases and J dropped 5; count of bases not matched to a gene: 15. Per the germline V gene, CDR1 is DFQATT and CDR2 is SNEGSKA (reference sequence). The CDR3 DNA reads TGCAGTGCCGTCCTTACGTACAGGGGACTTTATGGCTACACCTTC. It codes for CSAVLTYRGLYGYTF.

Many counts were recorded for this clonotype. The chain couples TRBV7-8 to TRBJ2-3; D uncertain. Trimming left V 7 bases short and J 2 bases short, with 4 bases between. The CDR3 is 11 amino acids. Germline CDR1 SGHVS, CDR2 FQNEAQ. The CDR3 is CASTNTDTQYF. In DNA form, the CDR3 reads TGTGCCAGCACCAACACAGATACGCAGTATTTT.

This clonotype was seen only a few times. This chain joins TRBV5-1 and TRBJ2-2; maybe TRBD1 (6 bases). Trimming stripped 2 bases from V and 1 base from J, with 15 bases between. The CDR3 has 17 amino acids. Germline V gene lookup returns CDR1 SGHRS and CDR2 YFSETQ. The CDR3 is CASSLQGPGLNTGELFF. In nucleotides, the CDR3 is TGCGCCAGCAGCTTACAGGGTCCGGGATTGAACACCGGGGAGCTGTTTTTT.

Many counts were recorded for this clonotype. This chain uses TRBV6-1 with TRBJ2-7; 12 nucleotides align to TRBD1. CDR1 and CDR2 (germline): MNHNS, SASEGT. The CDR3 length is 13 residues. V was pared by 10 bases and J by 6 bases, with 7 bases of the junction left unmatched. CDR3 residues: CATYGTGGGEQYF. In nucleotides, the CDR3 is TGTGCCACCTACGGGACAGGGGGCGGCGAGCAGTACTTC.

This clonotype was counted ten times or more. The J gene is TRBJ2-7, the V gene TRBV7-2, with TRBD2 identical over 10 bases. Germline assignment: CDR1 SGHTA and CDR2 FQGNSA. Trimming cost V 5 bases and J 2 bases; bases outside gene matches: 3. The CDR3 consists of 14 residues. DNA for the CDR3: TGTGCCAGCAGCGAAAGCGGGAGGGCCTACGAGCAGTACTTC. Amino acids: CASSESGRAYEQYF.

This clonotype was seen ten or more times. The rearrangement uses TRBV6-4 and TRBJ2-5, with D uncertain. The V gene lost 1 base and the J gene lost 5 bases, with 17 bases spanning the gap. Germline V gene lookup returns CDR1 MRHNA and CDR2 SNTAGT. The CDR3 is 16 residues long. The CDR3 sequence is CASSDWKDTARETQYF. DNA of the CDR3: TGTGCCAGCAGTGACTGGAAGGATACCGCCAGGGAGACCCAGTACTTC.

This clonotype was observed a single time. This chain joins TRBV28 and TRBJ1-1; perhaps TRBD1 as D (5 bases). Germline V gene lookup returns CDR1 MDHEN and CDR2 SYDVKM. CDR3 size: 11 residues. Trimming took off 4 bases at V and 7 bases at J, with 7 bases between the two ends. In nucleotides, the CDR3 is TGTGCCAGCAGTTGGGGCCTTGAAGCTTTCTTT. Encoded protein: CASSWGLEAFF.

J is TRBJ2-7 and V is TRBV7-3, with 7 bases that match TRBD1. V lost 8 bases and J lost 3; bases outside the gene matches: 13. The CDR3 is 15 amino acids. Germline values: CDR1 SGHTA, CDR2 FQGTGA. CDR3 coding DNA: TGTGCCAGCGCTTTTTCGACAGGGCCGATCTACGAGCAGTACTTC. Translation gives CASAFSTGPIYEQYF.

This clonotype was observed at least ten times. The chain is built from TRBV24-1 and TRBJ2-2; TRBD1 aligns across 10 bases. The CDR3 covers 16 residues. Germline CDR1 is KGHDR and CDR2 is SFDVKD. Unmatched junction bases numbered 4, after V lost 1 base and J lost 6 bases. The CDR3 loop reads CATSDLGDRGAGELFF. In nucleotides, the CDR3 is TGTGCCACCAGTGATTTAGGGGACAGGGGCGCCGGGGAGCTGTTTTTT.

This clonotype was seen at least ten times. This chain uses TRBV29-1 with TRBJ1-1, with 8 nucleotides matching TRBD1. The junction had 13 bases not matched to a gene; V was cut back by 1 base and J by 6 bases. This CDR3 spans 16 amino acids. Germline assignment: CDR1 SQVTM and CDR2 ANQGSEA. The CDR3 DNA sequence: TGCAGCGTTGAAGGAAGGGCGCGACAGGGGACGGCTGAAGCTTTCTTT. Protein: CSVEGRARQGTAEAFF.

This clonotype was observed a few times. This chain uses TRBV7-2 with TRBJ2-5; TRBD2 might be the D (6 bases). In germline, CDR1 is SGHTA, CDR2 FQGNSA. This CDR3 spans 16 amino acids. Trimming removed 5 bases at V and 4 bases at J, with 20 bases between. In DNA form, the CDR3 reads TGTGCCAGCAGCCAAGGGGAGGCAGGCGGTCGAGAGACCCAGTACTTC. This sequence encodes CASSQGEAGGRETQYF.

This clonotype was seen at least ten times. The chain joins TRBV2 to TRBJ1-2; tentative D call: TRBD1 (5 bases). The V gene's germline CDR1 is SNHLY and CDR2 FYNNEI. V lost 11 bases, J lost 5 bases, and 15 bases lay in between. The CDR3 length is 12 residues. In nucleotides, the CDR3 is TGTGCCGGCAAGGTGGAGGGGTATGGCTACACCTTC. It is translated as CAGKVEGYGYTF.

This clonotype was seen repeatedly, ten times or more. CDR3 amino acids: CASSPYPIGGELFF. The CDR3, as DNA: TGTGCCAGCAGTCCCTACCCTATAGGCGGGGAGCTGTTTTTT. V is TRBV7-3 and J is TRBJ2-2; no definite D call. Trimming left V 6 bases short and J 7 bases short, with 15 bases between. The CDR3 extends over 14 amino acids. Germline CDR1 reads SGHTA; CDR2 reads FQGTGA.

This clonotype was detected many times. This chain connects TRBV29-1 to TRBJ2-2, with 7 bases lining up with TRBD2. After removal of 7 bases from V and 5 bases from J, the junction contained 16 bases not matched to a gene. Germline CDR1 reads SQVTM; CDR2 reads ANQGSEA. The CDR3 totals 16 residues. The CDR3 DNA follows: TGCAGCGCGCTGGGGAGGGGCGGACGTGGTACCGGGGAGCTGTTTTTT. Translating gives CSALGRGGRGTGELFF.

As concerns this clonotype: This may stem from a read error, because a much larger clone lies one nucleotide away. The rearrangement joins TRBV6-5 to TRBJ1-2; 7 nucleotides match TRBD1. Unmatched junction bases numbered 20, after V lost 2 bases and J lost 8 bases. The CDR3 sequence is 18 residues long. From germline, CDR1 is MNHEY and CDR2 SVGAGI. CDR3 protein: CASSYHYSTDRDGGGYTF. In DNA form, the CDR3 reads TGTGCCAGCAGTTACCACTACTCCACCGACAGGGATGGTGGCGGCTACACCTTC.